The clone carrying this TCR beta chain was observed a handful of times. The data derive from a study of cytomegalovirus exposure and HLA in healthy donors. Study summary: Of the donors genotyped, 398 in all, about 80% fell in the Caucasian-associated ancestry cluster.

The germline V gene has CDR1 SEHNR and CDR2 FQNEAQ (reference sequence). The CDR3 has 16 amino acids. Losses at the gene ends were 5 bases for V and 6 bases for J; bases not matched to a gene: 13. The PCR contained 60 Vbeta and 13 Jbeta primers. The protocol was immunoSEQ multiplex PCR, while the TCRdb copy is restricted to in-frame clones and leaves out a portion. Among 80,000 to 100,000 clones listed, over 65% were seen once. This chain links TRBV7-9 with TRBJ2-3, with 8 bases that match TRBD2. The sequencing sample was made of PBMCs. This clonotype originated in a human donor in good health. CDR3 residues: CASSPPGRTGGDTQYF. DNA for the CDR3: TGTGCCAGCAGCCCGCCCGGCCGAACGGGGGGGGATACGCAGTATTTT.